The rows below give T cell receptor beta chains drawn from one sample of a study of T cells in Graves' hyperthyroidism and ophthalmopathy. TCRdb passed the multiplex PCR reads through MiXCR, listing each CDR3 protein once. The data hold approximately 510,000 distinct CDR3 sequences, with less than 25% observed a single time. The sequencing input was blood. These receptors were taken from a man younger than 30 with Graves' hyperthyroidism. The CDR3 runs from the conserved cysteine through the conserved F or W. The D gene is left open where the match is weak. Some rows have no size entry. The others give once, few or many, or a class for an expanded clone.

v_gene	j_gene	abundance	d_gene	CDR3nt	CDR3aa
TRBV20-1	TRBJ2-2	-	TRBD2	TGCAGTGCTAGGGGGGGACTAGCGGGAGCCGGGGAGCTGTTTTTT	CSARGGLAGAGELFF
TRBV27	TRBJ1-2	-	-	TGTGCCAGCAGTACACTACCTCGGACAGCATCCTATGGCTACACCTTC	CASSTLPRTASYGYTF
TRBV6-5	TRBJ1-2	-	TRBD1	TGTGCCAGCAGTTGGCAGGGGGCAAGCTATGGCTACACCTTC	CASSWQGASYGYTF
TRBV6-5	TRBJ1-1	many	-	TGTGCCAGCAGTTACGGGGGCCAGGGCACTGAAGCTTTCTTT	CASSYGGQGTEAFF
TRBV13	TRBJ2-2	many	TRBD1	TGTGCCAGCAGCATTCGGACAGGGGGCACCGGGGAGCTGTTTTTT	CASSIRTGGTGELFF
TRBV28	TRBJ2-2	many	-	TGTGCCAGCACCGGACAGCCTTCCACCGGGGAGCTGTTTTTT	CASTGQPSTGELFF
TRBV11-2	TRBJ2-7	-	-	TGTGCCAGCAGCGAATACAACGCGCAGGGTAGGGACGAGCAGTACTTC	CASSEYNAQGRDEQYF
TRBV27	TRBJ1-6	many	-	TGTGCCAGCAGTTTATCGGTTAATTCACCCCTCCACTTT	CASSLSVNSPLHF
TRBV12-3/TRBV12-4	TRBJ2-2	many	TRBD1	TGTGCCAGCAGTTTAAAGAGACAGGGTGTAGGTAACACCGGGGAGCTGTTTTTT	CASSLKRQGVGNTGELFF
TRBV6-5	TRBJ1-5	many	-	TGTGCCAGCAGTTACGCCAGGGCAGGGCAGCCCCAGCATTTT	CASSYARAGQPQHF
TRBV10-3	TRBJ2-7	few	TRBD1	TGTGCCATCAGTGAACCCCCGGACAGGGAACCTCCCTACGAGCAGTACTTC	CAISEPPDREPPYEQYF
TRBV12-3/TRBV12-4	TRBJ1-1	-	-	TGTGCCAGCAGTTTATACAGGGAGGCTGAAGCTTTCTTT	CASSLYREAEAFF
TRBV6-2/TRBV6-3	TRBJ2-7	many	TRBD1	TGTGCCAGCAGATCGACAGGGGGGGACGAGCAGTACTTC	CASRSTGGDEQYF
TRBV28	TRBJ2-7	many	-	TGTGCCAGCAGTTTTCCTCGGGGGGCCCGAAACGAGCAGTACTTC	CASSFPRGARNEQYF